This T cell receptor (beta chain) was captured by sequencing in a study of vaccination effects on CD4 cells after COVID-19. Looking at the study overall: Either the BNT162b2 or mRNA-1273 vaccine was given to participants in two doses.

Whole-study findings and limits: The study enrolled few convalescent patients and sampled no early post-infection timepoints.

Sequencing followed a ViraFEST assay step that expanded antigen-specific CD4+ T cells with viral peptide pools. Subsequent to roughly 9 days of culture, CD4+ T cells were isolated. The study found no prior SARS-CoV-2 infection in the vaccine recipients, who tested negative for nucleocapsid antibodies. The authors replaced half the medium with IL-2 medium on days 3 and 7. The table came from immunoSEQ multiplex PCR; TCRdb's copy has only in-frame clones and leaves some out. The sample has around 22,000 clones, approximately 70% seen once; the top ten hold about 12%. In regard to this clone: Its antigen is not known.

V dropped 7 bases and J dropped 4 bases, with 13 bases sitting between them. This CDR3 is 13 amino acids long. This chain connects TRBV12-3 or TRBV12-4 to TRBJ1-1; D gene uncertain. This sample comprised CD4+ T cells from PBMCs cultured with HCoV-229E spike peptides, obtained before COVID-19 vaccination. The receptor was isolated from a human donor who received a COVID-19 vaccine. CDR3 DNA sequence: TGTGCCAGCAAGTCTAGGTGGTCCACTGAAGCTTTCTTT. This encodes CASKSRWSTEAFF.